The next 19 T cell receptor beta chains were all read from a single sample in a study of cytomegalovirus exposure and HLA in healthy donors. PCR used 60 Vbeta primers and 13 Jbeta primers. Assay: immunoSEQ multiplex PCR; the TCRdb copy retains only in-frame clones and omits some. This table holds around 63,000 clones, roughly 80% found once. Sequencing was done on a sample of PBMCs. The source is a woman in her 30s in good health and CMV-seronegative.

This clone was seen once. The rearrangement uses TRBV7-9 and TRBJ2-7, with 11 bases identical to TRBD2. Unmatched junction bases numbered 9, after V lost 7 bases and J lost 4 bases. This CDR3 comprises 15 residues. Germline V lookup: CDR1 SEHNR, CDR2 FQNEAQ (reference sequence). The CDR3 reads CASTPDSGGAYEQYF. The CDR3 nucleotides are TGTGCCAGCACCCCAGATAGCGGGGGGGCATACGAGCAGTACTTC.

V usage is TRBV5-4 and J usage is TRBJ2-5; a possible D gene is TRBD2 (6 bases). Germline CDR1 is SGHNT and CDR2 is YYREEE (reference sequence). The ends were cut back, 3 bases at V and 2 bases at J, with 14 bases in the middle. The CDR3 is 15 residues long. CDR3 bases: TGTGCCAGCAGCTCGATATCTCGGGGGCAAGAGACCCAGTACTTC. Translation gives CASSSISRGQETQYF.

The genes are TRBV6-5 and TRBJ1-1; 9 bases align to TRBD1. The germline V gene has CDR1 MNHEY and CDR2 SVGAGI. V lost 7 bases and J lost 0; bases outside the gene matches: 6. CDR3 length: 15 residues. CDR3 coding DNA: TGTGCCAGCACCCCCTGGACAGGGGTGAACACTGAAGCTTTCTTT. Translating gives CASTPWTGVNTEAFF.

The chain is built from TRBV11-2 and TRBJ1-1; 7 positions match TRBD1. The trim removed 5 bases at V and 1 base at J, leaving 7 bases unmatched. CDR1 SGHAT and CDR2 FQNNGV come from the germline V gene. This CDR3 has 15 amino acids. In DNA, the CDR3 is TGTGCCAGCAGCCCTGGGGGACAGCAGAACACTGAAGCTTTCTTT. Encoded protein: CASSPGGQQNTEAFF.

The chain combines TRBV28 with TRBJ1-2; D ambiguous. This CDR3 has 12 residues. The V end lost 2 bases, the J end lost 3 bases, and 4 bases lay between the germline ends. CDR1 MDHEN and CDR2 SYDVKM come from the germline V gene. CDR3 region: CASSLGYYGYTF. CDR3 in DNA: TGTGCCAGCAGTTTAGGCTACTATGGCTACACCTTC.

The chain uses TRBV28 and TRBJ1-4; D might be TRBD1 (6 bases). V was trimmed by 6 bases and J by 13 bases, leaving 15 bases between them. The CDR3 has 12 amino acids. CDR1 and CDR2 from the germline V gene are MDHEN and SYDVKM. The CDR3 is CASRRGDRPLFF. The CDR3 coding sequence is TGTGCCAGCAGGAGGGGTGACAGGCCACTGTTTTTT.

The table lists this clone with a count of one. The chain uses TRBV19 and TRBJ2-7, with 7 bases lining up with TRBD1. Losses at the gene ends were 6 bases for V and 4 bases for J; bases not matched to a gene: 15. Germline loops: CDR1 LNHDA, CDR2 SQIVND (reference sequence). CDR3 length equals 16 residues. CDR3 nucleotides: TGTGCCAGTAGCACACTGACAGGGTCCACGCCGTACGAGCAGTACTTC. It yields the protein CASSTLTGSTPYEQYF.

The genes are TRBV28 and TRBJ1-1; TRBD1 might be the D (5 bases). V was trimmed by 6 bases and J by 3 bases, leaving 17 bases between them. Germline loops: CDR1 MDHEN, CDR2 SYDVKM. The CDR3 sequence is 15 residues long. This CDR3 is CASRGGSRGDTEAFF. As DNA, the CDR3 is TGTGCCAGCAGGGGAGGGTCGAGAGGGGACACTGAAGCTTTCTTT.

The CDR3 DNA is TGTGCCAGCAGTGCTTTCCAGGGTTTCAATCAGCCCCAGCATTTT. Protein: CASSAFQGFNQPQHF. J is TRBJ1-5 and V is TRBV6-1; D perhaps matches TRBD1 (5 bases). Germline loops: CDR1 MNHNS, CDR2 SASEGT. Trimming cost V 4 bases and J 3 bases, with 13 bases left between them. This CDR3 contains 15 residues.

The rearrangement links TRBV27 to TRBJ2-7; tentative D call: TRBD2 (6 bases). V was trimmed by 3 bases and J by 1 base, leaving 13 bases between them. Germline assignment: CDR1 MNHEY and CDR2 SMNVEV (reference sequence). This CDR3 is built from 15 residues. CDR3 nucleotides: TGTGCCAGCAGTTTCCGGGACGGAGGGTCCTACGAGCAGTACTTC. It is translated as CASSFRDGGSYEQYF.

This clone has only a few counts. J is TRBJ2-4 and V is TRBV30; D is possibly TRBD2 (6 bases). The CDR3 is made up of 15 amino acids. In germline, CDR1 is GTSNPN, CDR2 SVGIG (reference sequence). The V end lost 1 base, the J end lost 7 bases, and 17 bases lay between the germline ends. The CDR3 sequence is CAWSAASRGGNIQYF. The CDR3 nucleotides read TGTGCCTGGAGTGCCGCCTCGCGGGGTGGGAACATTCAGTACTTC.

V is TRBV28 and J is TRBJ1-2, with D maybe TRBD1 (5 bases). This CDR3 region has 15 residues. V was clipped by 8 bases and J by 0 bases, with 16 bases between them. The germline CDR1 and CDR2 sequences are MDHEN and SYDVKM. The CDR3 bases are TGTGCCAGCCCCAGGGAATACACCTCTAACTATGGCTACACCTTC. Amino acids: CASPREYTSNYGYTF.

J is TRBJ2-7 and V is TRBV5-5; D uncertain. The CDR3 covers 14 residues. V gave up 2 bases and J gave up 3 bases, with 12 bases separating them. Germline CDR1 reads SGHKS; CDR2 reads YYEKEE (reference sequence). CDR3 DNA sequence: TGTGCCAGCAGCTTCGGCAGGTTCGTCTACGAGCAGTACTTC. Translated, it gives CASSFGRFVYEQYF.

Written as DNA, the CDR3 is TGCAGTGCGGCCCGTTCGCAGACCCAGTACTTC. Protein: CSAARSQTQYF. V usage is TRBV20-1 and J usage is TRBJ2-5; D gene uncertain. This CDR3 comprises 11 residues. The V and J ends lost 6 bases and 6 bases respectively, with 11 bases between them. Germline V gives CDR1 DFQATT, CDR2 SNEGSKA (reference sequence).

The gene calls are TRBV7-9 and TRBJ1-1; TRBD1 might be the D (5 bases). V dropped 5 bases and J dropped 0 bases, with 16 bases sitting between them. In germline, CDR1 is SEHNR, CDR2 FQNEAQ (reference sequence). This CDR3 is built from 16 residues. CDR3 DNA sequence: TGTGCCAGCAGCCCGGCGCGGGGGGGGATGAACACTGAAGCTTTCTTT. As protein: CASSPARGGMNTEAFF.

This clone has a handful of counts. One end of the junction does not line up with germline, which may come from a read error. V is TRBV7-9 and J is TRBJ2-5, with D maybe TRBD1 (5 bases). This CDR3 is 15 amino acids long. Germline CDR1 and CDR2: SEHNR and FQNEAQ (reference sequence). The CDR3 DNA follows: TGTTCCAGCAGCTTGGGCAGGGATACTCAAGAGACCCAGTACTTC. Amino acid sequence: CSSSLGRDTQETQYF.

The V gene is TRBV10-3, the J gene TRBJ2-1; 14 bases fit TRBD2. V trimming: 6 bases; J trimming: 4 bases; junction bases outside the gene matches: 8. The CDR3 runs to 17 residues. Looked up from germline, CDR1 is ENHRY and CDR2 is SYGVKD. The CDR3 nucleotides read TGTGCCATCAGCTACGGGACTAGCGGGGGAGATTACAATGAGCAGTTCTTC. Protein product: CAISYGTSGGDYNEQFF.

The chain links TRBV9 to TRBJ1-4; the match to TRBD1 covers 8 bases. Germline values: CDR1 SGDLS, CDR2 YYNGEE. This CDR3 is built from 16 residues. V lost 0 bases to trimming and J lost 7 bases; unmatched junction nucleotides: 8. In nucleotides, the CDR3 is TGTGCCAGCAGCGTAGATGGAGGGACAGGAGGTGAAAAACTGTTTTTT. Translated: CASSVDGGTGGEKLFF.

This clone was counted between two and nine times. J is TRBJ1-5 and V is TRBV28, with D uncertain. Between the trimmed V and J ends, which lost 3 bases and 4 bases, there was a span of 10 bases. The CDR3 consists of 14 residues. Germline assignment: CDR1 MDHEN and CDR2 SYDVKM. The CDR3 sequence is CASSFAGSNQPQHF. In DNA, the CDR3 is TGTGCCAGCAGTTTCGCAGGTTCTAATCAGCCCCAGCATTTT. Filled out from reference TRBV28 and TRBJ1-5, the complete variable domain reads DVKVTQSSRYLVKRTGEKVFLECVQDMDHENMFWYRQDPGLGLRLIYFSYDVKMKEKGDIPEGYSVSREKKERFSLILESASTNQTSMYLCASSFAGSNQPQHFGDGTRLSIL.